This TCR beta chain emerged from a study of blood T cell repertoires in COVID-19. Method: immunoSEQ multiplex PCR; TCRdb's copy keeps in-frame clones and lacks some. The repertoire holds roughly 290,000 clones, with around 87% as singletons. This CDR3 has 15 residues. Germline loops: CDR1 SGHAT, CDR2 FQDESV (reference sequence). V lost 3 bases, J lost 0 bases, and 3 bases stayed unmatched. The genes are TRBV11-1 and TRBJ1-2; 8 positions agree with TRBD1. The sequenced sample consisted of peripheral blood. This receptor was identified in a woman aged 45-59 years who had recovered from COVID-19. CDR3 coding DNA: TGTGCCAGCAGCTTCGGGACAGGCGCTAACTATGGCTACACCTTC. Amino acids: CASSFGTGANYGYTF. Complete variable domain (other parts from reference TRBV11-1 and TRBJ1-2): EAEVAQSPRYKITEKSQAVAFWCDPISGHATLYWYRQILGQGPELLVQFQDESVVDDSQLPKDRFSAERLKGVDSTLKIQPAELGDSAMYLCASSFGTGANYGYTFGSGTRLTVV.